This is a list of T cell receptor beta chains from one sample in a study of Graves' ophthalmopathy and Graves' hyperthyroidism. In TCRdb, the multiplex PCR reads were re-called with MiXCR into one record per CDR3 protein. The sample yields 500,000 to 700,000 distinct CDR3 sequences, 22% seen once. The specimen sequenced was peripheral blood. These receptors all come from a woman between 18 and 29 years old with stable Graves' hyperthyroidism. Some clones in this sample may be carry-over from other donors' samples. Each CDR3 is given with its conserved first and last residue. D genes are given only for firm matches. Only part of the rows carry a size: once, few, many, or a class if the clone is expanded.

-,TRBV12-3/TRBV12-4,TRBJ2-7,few,TGTGCCAGCAGTCCTTCTGCGGGACTCTACGAGCAGTACTTC,CASSPSAGLYEQYF
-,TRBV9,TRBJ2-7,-,TGTGCCAGCAGCGAACAGACAGGACCTCCCTACGAGCAGTACTTC,CASSEQTGPPYEQYF
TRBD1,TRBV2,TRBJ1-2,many,TGTGCCAGCAACACCGGACAGGGGACCTATGACTACACCTTC,CASNTGQGTYDYTF
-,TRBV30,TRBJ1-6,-,TGTGCCTGGAGTGTACGGAGCTCTTCGGACTCACCCCTCCACTTT,CAWSVRSSSDSPLHF
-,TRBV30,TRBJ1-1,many,TGTGCCTGGAAAAGGGACGGGAACACTGAAGCTTTCTTT,CAWKRDGNTEAFF
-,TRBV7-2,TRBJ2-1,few,TGTGCCAGCAGCTTAGTTGCCAATGAGCAGTTCTTC,CASSLVANEQFF
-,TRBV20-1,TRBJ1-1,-,TGCAGTGCAACGATTCTACGGGGCACTGAAGCTTTCTTT,CSATILRGTEAFF
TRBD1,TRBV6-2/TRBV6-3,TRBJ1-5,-,TGTGCCAGCAGGCTTGACAGGGGGCCCGATCAGCCCCAGCATTTT,CASRLDRGPDQPQHF
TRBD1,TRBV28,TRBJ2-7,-,TGTGCCAGCAGTTTAATATTTCAGGGGGCATCCGAGCAGTACTTC,CASSLIFQGASEQYF
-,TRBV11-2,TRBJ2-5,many,TGTGCCAGCAGCTTCAGCAGGGCGGTCGGGGAGACCCAGTACTTC,CASSFSRAVGETQYF
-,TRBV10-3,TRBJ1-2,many,TGTGCCATCAGTGAGTCACCAGGGGAATATGGCTACACCTTC,CAISESPGEYGYTF
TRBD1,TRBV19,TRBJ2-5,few,TGTGCCAGTAGTCCAACGGACAGGGGGCGCAAGTCGGAGACCCAGTACTTC,CASSPTDRGRKSETQYF
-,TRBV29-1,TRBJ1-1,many,TGCAGCGTTGTATATGGCCATCCGGGAACTGAAGCTTTCTTT,CSVVYGHPGTEAFF
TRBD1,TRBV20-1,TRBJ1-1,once,TGCAGTGCCCCGGACAGGGGCGCCACTGAAGCTTTCTTT,CSAPDRGATEAFF